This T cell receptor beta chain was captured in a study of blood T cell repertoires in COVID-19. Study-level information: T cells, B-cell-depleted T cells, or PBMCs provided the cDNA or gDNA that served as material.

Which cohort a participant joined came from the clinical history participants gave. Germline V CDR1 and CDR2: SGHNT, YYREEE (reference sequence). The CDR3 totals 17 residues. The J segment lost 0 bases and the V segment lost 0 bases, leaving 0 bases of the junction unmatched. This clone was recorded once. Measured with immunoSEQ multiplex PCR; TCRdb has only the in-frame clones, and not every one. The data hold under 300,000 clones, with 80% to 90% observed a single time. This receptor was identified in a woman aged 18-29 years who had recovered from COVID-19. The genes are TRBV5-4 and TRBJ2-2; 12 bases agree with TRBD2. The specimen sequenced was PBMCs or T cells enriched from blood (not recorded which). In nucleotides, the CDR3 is TGTGCCAGCAGCTTGGCTAGCGGGGGGGCGAACACCGGGGAGCTGTTTTTT. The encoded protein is CASSLASGGANTGELFF.